The clone carrying this T cell receptor (beta chain) occurred a few times. Its antigen is unidentified. Primed by a sample-barcoded 5' primer and a J-beta primer mix, a second PCR proceeded for about 7 to 11 cycles. TCRdb fed the 5' RACE reads into MiXCR, producing one record per CDR3 protein. The sample lists around 1.1 million distinct CDR3 sequences, more than 30% occurring once. Germline values: CDR1 SNHLY, CDR2 FYNNEI. CDR3 size: 13 residues. Trimming took 6 bases from V and 7 from J; bases not matched to a gene: 5. The study recruited healthy Caucasian donors from Russia who were aged about 6 to 95. This entry is derived from a study of blood T cells in healthy people across ages. Overall study results and limits: Not knowing donor CMV status may have confounded expanded clonotype changes.

The material sequenced was blood. The rearrangement uses TRBV2 and TRBJ2-1; 8 positions match TRBD1. This TCR was recovered from a man aged 18 to 30 in good health. The CDR3 DNA reads TGTGCCAGCAGGACGGACAGGGAGAATGAGCAGTTCTTC. The encoded protein is CASRTDRENEQFF. Full variable domain (outside the CDR3, taken from reference TRBV2 and TRBJ2-1): EPEVTQTPSHQVTQMGQEVILRCVPISNHLYFYWYRQILGQKVEFLVSFYNNEISEKSEIFDDQFSVERPDGSNFTLKIRSTKLEDSAMYFCASRTDRENEQFFGPGTRLTVL.